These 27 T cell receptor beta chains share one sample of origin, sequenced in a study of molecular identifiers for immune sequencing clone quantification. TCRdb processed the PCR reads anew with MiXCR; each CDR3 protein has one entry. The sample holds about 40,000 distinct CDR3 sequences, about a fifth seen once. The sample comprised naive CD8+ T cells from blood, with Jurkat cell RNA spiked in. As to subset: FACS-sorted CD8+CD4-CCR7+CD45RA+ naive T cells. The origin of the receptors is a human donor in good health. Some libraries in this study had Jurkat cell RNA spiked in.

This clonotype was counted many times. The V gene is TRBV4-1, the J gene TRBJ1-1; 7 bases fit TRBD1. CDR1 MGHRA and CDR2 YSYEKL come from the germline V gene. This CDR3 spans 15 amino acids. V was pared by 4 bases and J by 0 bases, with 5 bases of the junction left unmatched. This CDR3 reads CASSPEQGMNTEAFF. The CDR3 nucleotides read TGCGCCAGCAGCCCGGAACAGGGGATGAACACTGAAGCTTTCTTT.

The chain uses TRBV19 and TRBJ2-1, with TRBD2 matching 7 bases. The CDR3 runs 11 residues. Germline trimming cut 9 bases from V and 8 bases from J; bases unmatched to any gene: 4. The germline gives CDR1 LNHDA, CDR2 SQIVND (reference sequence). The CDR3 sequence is CASGSGDEQFF. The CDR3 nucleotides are TGTGCCAGCGGGAGCGGGGATGAGCAGTTCTTC.

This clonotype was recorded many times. In nucleotides, the CDR3 is TGTGCCAGCAGTTTAACAGGGTCCGATACGCAGTATTTT. Protein sequence: CASSLTGSDTQYF. The chain joins TRBV12-3 or TRBV12-4 to TRBJ2-3, with D perhaps matching TRBD1 (6 bases). Deletions cut 2 bases from V and 6 bases from J, with 9 bases between. The CDR3 sequence is 13 residues long.

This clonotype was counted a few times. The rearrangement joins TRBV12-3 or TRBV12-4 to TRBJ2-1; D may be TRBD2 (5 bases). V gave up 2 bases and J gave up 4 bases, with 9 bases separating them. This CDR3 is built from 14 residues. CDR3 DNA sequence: TGTGCCAGCAGTTTAAAGACTACGTACAATGAGCAGTTCTTC. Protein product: CASSLKTTYNEQFF.

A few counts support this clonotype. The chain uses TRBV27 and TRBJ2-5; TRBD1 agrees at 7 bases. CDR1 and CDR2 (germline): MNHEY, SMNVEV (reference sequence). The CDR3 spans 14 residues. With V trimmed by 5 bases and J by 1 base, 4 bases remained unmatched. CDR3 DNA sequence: TGTGCCAGCAGTGAGTACAGGGGCCAAGAGACCCAGTACTTC. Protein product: CASSEYRGQETQYF.

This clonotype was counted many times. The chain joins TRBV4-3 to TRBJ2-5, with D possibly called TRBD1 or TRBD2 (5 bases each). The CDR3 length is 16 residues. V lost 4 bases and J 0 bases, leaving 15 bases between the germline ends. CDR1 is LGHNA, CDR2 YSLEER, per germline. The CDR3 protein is CASSPRDPAYQETQYF. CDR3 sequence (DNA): TGCGCCAGCAGCCCCCGGGACCCAGCGTACCAAGAGACCCAGTACTTC.

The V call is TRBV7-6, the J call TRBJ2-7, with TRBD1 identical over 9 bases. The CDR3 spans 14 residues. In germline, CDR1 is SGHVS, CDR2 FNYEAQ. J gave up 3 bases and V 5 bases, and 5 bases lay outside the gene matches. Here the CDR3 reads CASSRMGQGYEQYF. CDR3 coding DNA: TGTGCCAGCAGCCGCATGGGACAGGGCTACGAGCAGTACTTC.

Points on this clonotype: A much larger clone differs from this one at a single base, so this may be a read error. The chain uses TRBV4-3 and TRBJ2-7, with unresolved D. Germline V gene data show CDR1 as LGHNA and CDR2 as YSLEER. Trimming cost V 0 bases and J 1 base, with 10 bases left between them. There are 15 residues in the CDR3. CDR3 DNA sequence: TGCGCCAGCAGCCAAGATTCGATACCTTCCTACGAGCAGTACTTC. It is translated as CASSQDSIPSYEQYF.

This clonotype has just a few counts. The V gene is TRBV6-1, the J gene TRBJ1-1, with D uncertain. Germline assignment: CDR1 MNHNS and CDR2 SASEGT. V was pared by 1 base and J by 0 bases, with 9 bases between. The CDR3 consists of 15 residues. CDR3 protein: CASSEDDILNTEAFF. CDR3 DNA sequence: TGTGCCAGCAGTGAAGACGACATCTTGAACACTGAAGCTTTCTTT.

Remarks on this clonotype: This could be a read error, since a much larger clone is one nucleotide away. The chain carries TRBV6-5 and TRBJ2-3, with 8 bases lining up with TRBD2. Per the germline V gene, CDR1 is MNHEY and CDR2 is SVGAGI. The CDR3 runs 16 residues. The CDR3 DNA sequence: TGTGCCAACAGTCCGATCGGGCGGGAGGAGGTAGATACGCAGTATTTT. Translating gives CANSPIGREEVDTQYF.

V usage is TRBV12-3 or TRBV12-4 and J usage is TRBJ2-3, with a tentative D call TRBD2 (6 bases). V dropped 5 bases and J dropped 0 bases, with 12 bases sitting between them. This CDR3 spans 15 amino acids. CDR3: CASSPVAGSTDTQYF. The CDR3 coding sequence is TGTGCCAGCAGTCCCGTGGCGGGAAGCACAGATACGCAGTATTTT.

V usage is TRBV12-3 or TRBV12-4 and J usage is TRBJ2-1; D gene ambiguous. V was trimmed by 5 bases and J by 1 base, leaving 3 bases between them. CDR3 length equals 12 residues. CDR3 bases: TGTGCCAGCAGTACGTCCTACAATGAGCAGTTCTTC. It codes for CASSTSYNEQFF.

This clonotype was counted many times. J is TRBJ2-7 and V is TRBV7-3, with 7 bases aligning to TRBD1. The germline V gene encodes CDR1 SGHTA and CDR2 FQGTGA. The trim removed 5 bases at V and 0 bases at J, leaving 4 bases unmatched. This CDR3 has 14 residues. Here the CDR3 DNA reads TGTGCCAGCAGCCCTACAGGGGACTCCTACGAGCAGTACTTC. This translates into CASSPTGDSYEQYF. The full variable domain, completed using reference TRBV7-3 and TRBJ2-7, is GAGVSQTPSNKVTEKGKYVELRCDPISGHTALYWYRQSLGQGPEFLIYFQGTGAADDSGLPNDRFFAVRPEGSVSTLKIQRTERGDSAVYLCASSPTGDSYEQYFGPGTRLTVT.

CDR3 sequence: CASSLGQPNTGELFF. CDR3 in DNA: TGTGCCAGCAGCTTAGGACAGCCGAACACCGGGGAGCTGTTTTTT. The rearrangement joins TRBV5-8 to TRBJ2-2, with a weak D call TRBD1 (6 bases). The V end was cut by 2 bases, the J end by 0 bases, with 8 bases between. The CDR3 sequence is 15 residues long. Germline values: CDR1 SGHTS, CDR2 YDEGEE.

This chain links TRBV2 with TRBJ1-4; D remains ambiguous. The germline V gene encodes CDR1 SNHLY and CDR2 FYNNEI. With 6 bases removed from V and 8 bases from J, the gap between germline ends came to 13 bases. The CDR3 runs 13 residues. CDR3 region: CASSRLDAEKLFF. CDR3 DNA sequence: TGTGCCAGCAGCCGCTTAGACGCAGAAAAACTGTTTTTT.

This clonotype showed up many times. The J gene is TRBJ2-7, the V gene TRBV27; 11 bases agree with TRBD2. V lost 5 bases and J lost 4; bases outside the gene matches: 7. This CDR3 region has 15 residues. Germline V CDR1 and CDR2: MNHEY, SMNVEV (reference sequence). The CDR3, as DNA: TGTGCCAGCAGTGCCGGGACTAGCGGAGTTTACGAGCAGTACTTC. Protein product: CASSAGTSGVYEQYF.

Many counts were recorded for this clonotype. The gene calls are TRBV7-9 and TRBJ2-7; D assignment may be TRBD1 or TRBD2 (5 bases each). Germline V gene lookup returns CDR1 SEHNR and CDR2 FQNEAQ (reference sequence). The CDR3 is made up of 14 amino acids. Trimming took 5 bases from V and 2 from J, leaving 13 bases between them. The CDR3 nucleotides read TGTGCCAGCAGCAACTGGGACGGAGCCTACGAGCAGTACTTC. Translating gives CASSNWDGAYEQYF.

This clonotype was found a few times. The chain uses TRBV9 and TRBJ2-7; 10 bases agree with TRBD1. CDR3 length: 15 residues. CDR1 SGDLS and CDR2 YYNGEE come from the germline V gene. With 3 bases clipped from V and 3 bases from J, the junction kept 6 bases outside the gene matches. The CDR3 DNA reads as TGTGCCAGCAGCGCCGGGACAGGGGACGACTACGAGCAGTACTTC. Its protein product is CASSAGTGDDYEQYF.

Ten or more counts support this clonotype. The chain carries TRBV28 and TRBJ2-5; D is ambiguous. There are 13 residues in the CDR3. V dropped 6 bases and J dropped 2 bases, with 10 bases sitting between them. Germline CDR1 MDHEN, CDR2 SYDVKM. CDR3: CASRPFWQETQYF. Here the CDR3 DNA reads TGTGCCAGCAGGCCCTTTTGGCAAGAGACCCAGTACTTC.

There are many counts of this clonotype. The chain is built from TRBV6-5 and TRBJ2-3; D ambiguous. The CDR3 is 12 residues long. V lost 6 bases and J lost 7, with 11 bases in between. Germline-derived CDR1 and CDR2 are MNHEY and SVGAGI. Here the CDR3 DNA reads TGTGCCAGCAGGACCAACGGAAATACGCAGTATTTT. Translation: CASRTNGNTQYF.

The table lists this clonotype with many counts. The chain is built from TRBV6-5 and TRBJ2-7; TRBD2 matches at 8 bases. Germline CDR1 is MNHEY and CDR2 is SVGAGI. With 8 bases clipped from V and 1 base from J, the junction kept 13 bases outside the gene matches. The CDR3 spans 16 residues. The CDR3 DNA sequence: TGTGCCAGCCGGGAGTCGGCGGGAGGACTTTCCTACGAGCAGTACTTC. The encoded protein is CASRESAGGLSYEQYF.

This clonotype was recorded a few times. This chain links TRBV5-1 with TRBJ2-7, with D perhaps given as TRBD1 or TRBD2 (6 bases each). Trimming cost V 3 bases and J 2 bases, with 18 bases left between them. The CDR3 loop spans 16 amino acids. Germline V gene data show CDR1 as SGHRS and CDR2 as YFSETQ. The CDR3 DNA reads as TGCGCCAGCAGCTGGGGGGCCGCAGACGAGGCCTACGAGCAGTACTTC. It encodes CASSWGAADEAYEQYF.

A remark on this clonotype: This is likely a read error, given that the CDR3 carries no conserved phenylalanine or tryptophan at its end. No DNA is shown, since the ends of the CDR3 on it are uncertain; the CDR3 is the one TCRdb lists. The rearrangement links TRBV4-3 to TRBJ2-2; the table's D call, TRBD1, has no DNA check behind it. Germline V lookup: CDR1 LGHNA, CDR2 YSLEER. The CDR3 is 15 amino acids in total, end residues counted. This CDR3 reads CASSQGDRGTGELWL.

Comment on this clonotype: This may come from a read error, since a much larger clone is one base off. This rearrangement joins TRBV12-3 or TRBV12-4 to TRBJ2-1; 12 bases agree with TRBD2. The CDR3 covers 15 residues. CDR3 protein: CASSRTSGTYNEQLF. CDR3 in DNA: TGTGCCAGCAGTAGGACTAGCGGGACTTACAATGAGCAGCTCTTC.

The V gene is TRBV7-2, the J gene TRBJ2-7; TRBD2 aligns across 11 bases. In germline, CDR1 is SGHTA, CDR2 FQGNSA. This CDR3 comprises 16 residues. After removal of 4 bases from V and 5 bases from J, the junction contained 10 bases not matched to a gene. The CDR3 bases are TGTGCCAGCAGCTCACTAGCGGGAGTGAGGTTGGACGAGCAGTACTTC. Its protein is CASSSLAGVRLDEQYF.

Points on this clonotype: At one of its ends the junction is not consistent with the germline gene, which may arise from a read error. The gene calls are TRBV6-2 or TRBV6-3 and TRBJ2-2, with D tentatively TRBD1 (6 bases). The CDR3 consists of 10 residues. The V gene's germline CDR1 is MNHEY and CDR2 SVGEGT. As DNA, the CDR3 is TGTGCCGGCAGGGGCGGGGAGCTGTTTTTT. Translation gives CAGRGGELFF.

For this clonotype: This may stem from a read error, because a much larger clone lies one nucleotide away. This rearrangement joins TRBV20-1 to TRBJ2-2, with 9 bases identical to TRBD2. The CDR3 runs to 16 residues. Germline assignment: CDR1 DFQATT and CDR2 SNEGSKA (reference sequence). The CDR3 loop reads CSAGELAGTMTGELFF. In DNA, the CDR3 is TGCAGTGCTGGAGAACTAGCGGGCACCATGACCGGGGAGCTGTTTTTT.